Reported below is one T cell receptor beta chain. Antigen unknown. Every participating donor contributed approximately 9.5 milliliters of peripheral blood through a draw. This sample is part of a study of blood T cells in healthy people across ages. Findings of the study overall: Aged donors had fewer naive CD4+ cells and lower diversity than long-lived donors.

Germline trimming cut 3 bases from V and 3 bases from J; bases unmatched to any gene: 4. The CDR3 has 14 residues. Germline CDR1 DFQATT, CDR2 SNEGSKA (reference sequence). Through a sample-barcoded 5' primer and a J-beta primer mix, a second PCR was run for roughly 7 to 11 cycles. Via MiXCR, TCRdb re-called the 5' RACE reads, giving one row per CDR3 protein. The sample holds about 780,000 distinct CDR3 sequences; about 47% are singletons and the top ten take about a sixth. What was sequenced was blood. The origin of this receptor is a man older than 75 in good health. The V gene is TRBV20-1, the J gene TRBJ1-4; the match to TRBD1 covers 7 bases. The CDR3 sequence is CSASQGQPNEKLFF. The CDR3 DNA follows: TGCAGTGCTAGCCAGGGACAGCCTAATGAAAAACTGTTTTTT.